This T cell receptor (beta chain) was profiled in a study of CD8+CD57+ T cells in acquired aplastic anemia. Genomic DNA acted as the template from which TCR beta VDJ combination and CDR3 sequence profiling were carried out. MiXCR, applied by TCRdb to the reads, yields one record per CDR3 protein. The sample lists 150,000 to 200,000 distinct CDR3 sequences, roughly 64% occurring once. Germline loops: CDR1 ENHRY, CDR2 SYGVKD. The CDR3 sequence is 15 residues long. Trimming removed 0 bases from V and 1 base from J; junction bases left unmatched: 1. This clonotype occurred a few times. The origin of this receptor is a human donor with severe aplastic anemia or a healthy control (not recorded which). This chain links TRBV10-3 with TRBJ1-2; 8 nucleotides match TRBD1. What was sequenced was sorted CD4+, CD8+, or CD8+CD57+ T cells (not recorded which) from PBMCs. CDR3 amino acids: CAISESDRVNYGYTF. The CDR3 coding sequence is TGTGCCATCAGTGAGTCGGACAGGGTTAACTATGGCTACACCTTC.